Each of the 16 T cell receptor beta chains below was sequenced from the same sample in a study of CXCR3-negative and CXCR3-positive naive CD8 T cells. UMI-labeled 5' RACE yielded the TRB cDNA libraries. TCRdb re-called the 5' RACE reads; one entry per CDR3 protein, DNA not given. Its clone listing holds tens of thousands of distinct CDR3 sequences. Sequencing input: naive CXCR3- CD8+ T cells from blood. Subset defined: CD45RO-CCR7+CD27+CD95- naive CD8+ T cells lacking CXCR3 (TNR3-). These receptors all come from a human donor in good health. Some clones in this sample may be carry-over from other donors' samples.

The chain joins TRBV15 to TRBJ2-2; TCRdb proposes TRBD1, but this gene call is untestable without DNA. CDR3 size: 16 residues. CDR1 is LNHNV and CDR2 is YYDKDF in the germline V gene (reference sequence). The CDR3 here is CATSRGTGGYTGELFF.

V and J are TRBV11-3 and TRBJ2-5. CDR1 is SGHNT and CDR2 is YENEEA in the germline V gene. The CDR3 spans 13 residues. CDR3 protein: CASSLGLTETQYF.

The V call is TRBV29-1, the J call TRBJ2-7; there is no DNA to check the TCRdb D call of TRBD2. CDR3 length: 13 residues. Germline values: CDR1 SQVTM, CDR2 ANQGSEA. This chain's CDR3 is CSVVEDPSYEQYF.

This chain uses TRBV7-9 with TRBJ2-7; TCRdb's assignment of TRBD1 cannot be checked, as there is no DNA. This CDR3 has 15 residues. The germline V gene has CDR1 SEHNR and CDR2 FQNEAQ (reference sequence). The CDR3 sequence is CASSASDRGAYEQYF.

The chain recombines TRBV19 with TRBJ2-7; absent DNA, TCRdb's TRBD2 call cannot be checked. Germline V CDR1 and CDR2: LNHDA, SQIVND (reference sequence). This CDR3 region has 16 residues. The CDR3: CASSIGTSGRGNEQYF.

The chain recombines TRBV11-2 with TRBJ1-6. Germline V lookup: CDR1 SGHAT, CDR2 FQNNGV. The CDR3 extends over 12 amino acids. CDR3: CASNLDNSPLHF.

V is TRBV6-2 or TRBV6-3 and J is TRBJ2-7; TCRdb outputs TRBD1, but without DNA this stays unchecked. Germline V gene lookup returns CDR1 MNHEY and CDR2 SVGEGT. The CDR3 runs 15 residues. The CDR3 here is CASSKLRGPSYEQYF.

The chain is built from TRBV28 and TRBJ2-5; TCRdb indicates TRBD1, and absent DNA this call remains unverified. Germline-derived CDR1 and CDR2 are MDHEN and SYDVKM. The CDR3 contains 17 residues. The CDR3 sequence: CASSFPIGMGGQETQYF.

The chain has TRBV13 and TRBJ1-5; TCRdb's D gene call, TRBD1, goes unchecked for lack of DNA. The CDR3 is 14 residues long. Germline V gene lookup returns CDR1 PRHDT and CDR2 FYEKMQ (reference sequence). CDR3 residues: CASSLGLRRGPQHF.

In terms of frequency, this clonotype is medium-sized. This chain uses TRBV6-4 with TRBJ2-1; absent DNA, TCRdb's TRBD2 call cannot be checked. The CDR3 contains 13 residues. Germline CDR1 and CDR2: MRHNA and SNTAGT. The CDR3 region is CASSGGAHNEQFF.

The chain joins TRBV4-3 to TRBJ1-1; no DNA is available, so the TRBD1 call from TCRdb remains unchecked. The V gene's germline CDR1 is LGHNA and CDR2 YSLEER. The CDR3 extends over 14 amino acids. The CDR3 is CASSRVEGLTEAFF.

This chain's CDR3 is CASSQPGQAYEQYF. The chain joins TRBV28 to TRBJ2-7; TCRdb reports TRBD1, a call that lacks DNA to check it against. This CDR3 comprises 14 residues. CDR1 is MDHEN, CDR2 SYDVKM, per germline.

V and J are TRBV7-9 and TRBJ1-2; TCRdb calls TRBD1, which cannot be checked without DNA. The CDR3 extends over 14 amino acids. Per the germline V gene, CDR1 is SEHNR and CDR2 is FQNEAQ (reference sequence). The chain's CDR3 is CASSLDGDRDGYTF.

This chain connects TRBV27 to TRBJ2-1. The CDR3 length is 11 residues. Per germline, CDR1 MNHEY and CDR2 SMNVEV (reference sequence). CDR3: CASSLFNEQFF.

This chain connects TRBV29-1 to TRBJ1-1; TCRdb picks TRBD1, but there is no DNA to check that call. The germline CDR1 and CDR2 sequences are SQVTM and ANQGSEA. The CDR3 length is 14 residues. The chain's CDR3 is CSVVGGFGNTEAFF.

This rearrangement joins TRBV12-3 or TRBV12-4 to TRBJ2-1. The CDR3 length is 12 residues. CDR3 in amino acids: CASSYEDNEQFF.